Included here is one T cell receptor beta chain sequence, with context. Its antigen is unknown. This sample was included in a study of T cell responses to AZD1222 COVID-19 vaccine. Notes on the study in general: CD4 TCRs covered the whole spike, strongest at regions 160-218 and 743-854.

The V segment lost 4 bases and the J segment 0 bases; nucleotides outside the gene matches: 7. Germline CDR1 reads MNHNS; CDR2 reads SASEGT. The CDR3 consists of 16 residues. TCRdb's table, derived via immunoSEQ multiplex PCR, lists solely in-frame clones and lacks some. This table holds some 150,000 clones, around 89% found once. The receptor was isolated from an adult who received the AZD1222 COVID-19 vaccine. The chain links TRBV6-1 to TRBJ2-3, with 7 bases that match TRBD1. Material: peripheral blood, obtained 28 days after the second AZD1222 dose. The CDR3 nucleotides are TGTGCCAGCAGTGCGAGACAGGGAACTAGCACAGATACGCAGTATTTT. As protein: CASSARQGTSTDTQYF.